A few counts support the clone carrying this T cell receptor (beta chain). Here immunoSEQ multiplex PCR was the method, and the copy in TCRdb shows in-frame clones only, minus some. The sample holds hundreds of thousands of clones, roughly 72% seen once. These data originate in a study of shared clonotypes between healthy human individuals. Caucasian adults residing in Nashville, Tennessee made up all the donors. This TCR came from a woman younger than 45 in good health. Sequenced: memory CD4+ T cells sorted from blood. Subset meaning: CD45RA-negative fraction.

The CDR3 nucleotides are TGTGCCAGCAGCCAAGATTTAGGGACTGGCGGGGAGCTGTTTTTT. As protein: CASSQDLGTGGELFF. The chain recombines TRBV14 with TRBJ2-2, with D possibly matching TRBD2 (6 bases). The CDR3 has 15 amino acids. Germline V gene data show CDR1 as SGHDN and CDR2 as FVKESK. V gave up 0 bases and J gave up 7 bases, with 12 bases separating them.